A selection of T cell receptor beta chains follows, all from one sample in a study of OX40 agonist ivuxolimab in advanced cancers. Assay: immunoSEQ multiplex PCR; the TCRdb copy retains only in-frame clones and omits some. The table has over 85,000 clones, approximately 81% seen once. Sample: CD4+ or CD8+ T cells sorted from blood, taken in a trial of the OX40 agonist ivuxolimab. The receptors originated from an adult with an advanced solid tumor such as melanoma, head and neck, liver or kidney cancer. The CDR3 runs from the conserved cysteine through the conserved F or W. The D gene is left open where the match is weak.

CASRAYGLGSDTQYF TRBJ2-3 NA TRBV2
CASSLGLDRISYNSPLHF TRBJ1-6 TRBD1 TRBV5-6
CASSEGTAAGELFF TRBJ2-2 NA TRBV10-1
CASLPGFNTGELFF TRBJ2-2 NA TRBV27
CATSRGGGTANEKLFF TRBJ1-4 TRBD1 TRBV15
CASSRREGGNEQFF TRBJ2-1 TRBD2 TRBV6-6
CASSVGLQFNYGYTF TRBJ1-2 NA TRBV2
CASSTDAGNTIYF TRBJ1-3 NA TRBV11-1
CASSLTRQGGVTNQPQHF TRBJ1-5 TRBD1 TRBV27
CASSIQEGPYEQYF TRBJ2-7 NA TRBV19
CASSTPTSGGAYEQYF TRBJ2-7 TRBD2 TRBV28
CASSSPRDRVYEQYF TRBJ2-7 TRBD1 TRBV5-6
CASSPPGFGTGELFF TRBJ2-2 NA TRBV23-1
CASSLSGQTYEQYF TRBJ2-7 NA TRBV27
CASSLSGGAGEQFF TRBJ2-1 TRBD2 TRBV7-6
CASSLAMTSGGGDTQYF TRBJ2-3 TRBD2 TRBV5-8
CASSIRQNQPQHF TRBJ1-5 NA TRBV19
CASSKGTSASYEQYF TRBJ2-7 TRBD2 TRBV7-2
CASTWAQTNTEAFF TRBJ1-1 NA TRBV2
CASSFERTYEQYF TRBJ2-7 NA TRBV5-1
CAISVSSVSTDTQYF TRBJ2-3 NA TRBV10-3
CASSLVFSMFTVYEQYF TRBJ2-7 NA TRBV7-2
CASSPMTGATEAFF TRBJ1-1 NA TRBV4-2
CASSSPALETQYF TRBJ2-5 NA TRBV28
CATSRGGRGTYEQYF TRBJ2-7 NA TRBV15
CASSLEGNNSPLHF TRBJ1-6 NA TRBV5-6
CAWSKRTVNYGYTF TRBJ1-2 NA TRBV30
CASRTGGQVNSPLHF TRBJ1-6 TRBD1 TRBV4-2
CASSLQGLTGELFF TRBJ2-2 NA TRBV5-1
CASSRGRSGETQYF TRBJ2-5 NA TRBV6-5
CASSLKWTGGRTDTQYF TRBJ2-3 TRBD1 TRBV27
CASSSKRSGGEGTPQQETQYF TRBJ2-5 NA TRBV21-1
CASSLALGDVNEQFF TRBJ2-1 NA TRBV7-2
CASSRTANTEAFF TRBJ1-1 NA TRBV10-1
CASSGHITGTEQFF TRBJ2-1 NA TRBV10-1
CAWMGQADYGYTF TRBJ1-2 TRBD1 TRBV30
CASSLFGQRYGYTF TRBJ1-2 NA TRBV28
CAISLAGSTDTQYF TRBJ2-3 TRBD2 TRBV10-3
CASTNRRGGNYGYTF TRBJ1-2 NA TRBV6-1